This T cell receptor (beta chain) is drawn from a study of cytomegalovirus exposure and HLA in healthy donors. Trimming cost V 4 bases and J 4 bases; bases outside gene matches: 11. The CDR3 covers 15 residues. Germline V gene lookup returns CDR1 SGHTS and CDR2 YDEGEE. The study ran its PCR with 60 Vbeta and 13 Jbeta primers. The protocol was immunoSEQ multiplex PCR, while the TCRdb copy is restricted to in-frame clones and leaves out a portion. Of roughly 110,000 clones in the sample, roughly 71% are singletons; the top ten hold approximately 2.8%. This chain links TRBV5-8 with TRBJ2-7, with TRBD1 matching 7 bases. This TCR derives from a male donor in good health and CMV-seropositive. The sample was PBMCs. The CDR3 protein is CASSRTGTASYEQYF. In DNA, the CDR3 is TGTGCCAGCAGCCGGACCGGGACAGCTTCGTACGAGCAGTACTTC.